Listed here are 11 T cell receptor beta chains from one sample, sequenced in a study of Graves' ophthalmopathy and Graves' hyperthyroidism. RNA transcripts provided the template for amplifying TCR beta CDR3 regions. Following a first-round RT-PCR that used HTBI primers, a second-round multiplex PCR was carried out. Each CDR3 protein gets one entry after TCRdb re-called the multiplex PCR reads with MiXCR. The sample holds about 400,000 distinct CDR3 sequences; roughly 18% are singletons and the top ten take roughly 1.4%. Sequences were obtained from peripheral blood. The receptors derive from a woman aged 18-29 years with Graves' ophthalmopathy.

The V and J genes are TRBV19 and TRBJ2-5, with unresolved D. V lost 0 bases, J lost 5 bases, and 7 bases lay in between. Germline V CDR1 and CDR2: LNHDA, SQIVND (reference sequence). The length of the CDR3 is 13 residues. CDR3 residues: CASSIDHLETQYF. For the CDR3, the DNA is TGTGCCAGTAGTATAGATCATTTGGAGACCCAGTACTTC.

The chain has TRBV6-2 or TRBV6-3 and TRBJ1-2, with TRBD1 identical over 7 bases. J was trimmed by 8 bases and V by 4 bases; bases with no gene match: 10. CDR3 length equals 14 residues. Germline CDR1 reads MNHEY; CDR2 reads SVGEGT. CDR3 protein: CASSSGDRVQGYTF. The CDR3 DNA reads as TGTGCCAGCAGTTCGGGCGACAGGGTGCAGGGCTACACCTTC.

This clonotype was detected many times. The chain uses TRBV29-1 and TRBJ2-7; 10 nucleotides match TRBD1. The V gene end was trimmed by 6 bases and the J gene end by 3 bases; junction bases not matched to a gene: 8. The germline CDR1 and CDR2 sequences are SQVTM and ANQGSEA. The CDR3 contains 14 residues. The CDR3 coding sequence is TGCAGCGTCGAATCCCGGGACAGGGGCTACGAGCAGTACTTC. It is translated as CSVESRDRGYEQYF.

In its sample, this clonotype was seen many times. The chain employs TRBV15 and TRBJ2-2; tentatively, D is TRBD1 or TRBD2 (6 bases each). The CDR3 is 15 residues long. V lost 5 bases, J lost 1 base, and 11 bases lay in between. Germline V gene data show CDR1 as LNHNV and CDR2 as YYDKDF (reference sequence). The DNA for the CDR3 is TGTGCCACCAGCCTAGGGGGGCAGAACACCGGGGAGCTGTTTTTT. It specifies CATSLGGQNTGELFF.

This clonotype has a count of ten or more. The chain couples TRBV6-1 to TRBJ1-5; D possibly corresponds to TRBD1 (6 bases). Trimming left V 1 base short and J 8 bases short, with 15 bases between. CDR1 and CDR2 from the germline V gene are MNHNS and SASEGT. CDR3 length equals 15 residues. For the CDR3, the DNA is TGTGCCAGCAGTGAAGGAGCGGGGGGCAGGAAGCCCCAGCATTTT. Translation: CASSEGAGGRKPQHF.

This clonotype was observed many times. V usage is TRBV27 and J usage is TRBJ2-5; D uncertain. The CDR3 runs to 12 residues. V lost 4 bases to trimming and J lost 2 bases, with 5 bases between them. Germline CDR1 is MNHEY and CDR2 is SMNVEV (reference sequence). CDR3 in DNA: TGTGCCAGCAGTTCCCGACAAGAGACCCAGTACTTC. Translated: CASSSRQETQYF.

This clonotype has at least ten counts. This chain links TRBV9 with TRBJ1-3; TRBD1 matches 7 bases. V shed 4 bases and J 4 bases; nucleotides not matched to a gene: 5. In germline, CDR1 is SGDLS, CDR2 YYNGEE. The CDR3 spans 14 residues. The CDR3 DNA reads TGTGCCAGCAGCCGTGACAGGGCGGGAAACACCATATATTTT. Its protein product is CASSRDRAGNTIYF. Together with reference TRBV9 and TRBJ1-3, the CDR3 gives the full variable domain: DSGVTQTPKHLITATGQRVTLRCSPRSGDLSVYWYQQSLDQGLQFLIQYYNGEERAKGNILERFSAQQFPDLHSELNLSSLELGDSALYFCASSRDRAGNTIYFGEGSWLTVV.

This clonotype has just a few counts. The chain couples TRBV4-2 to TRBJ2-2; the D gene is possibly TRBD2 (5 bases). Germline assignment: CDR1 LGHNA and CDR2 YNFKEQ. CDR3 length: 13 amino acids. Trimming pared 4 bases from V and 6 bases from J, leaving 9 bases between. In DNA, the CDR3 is TGTGCCAGCAGCCCCCTACTAGCCGGGGAGCTGTTTTTT. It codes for CASSPLLAGELFF.

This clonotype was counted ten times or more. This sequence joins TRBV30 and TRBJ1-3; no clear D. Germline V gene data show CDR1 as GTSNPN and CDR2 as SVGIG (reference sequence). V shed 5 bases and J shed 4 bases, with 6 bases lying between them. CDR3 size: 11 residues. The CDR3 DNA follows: TGTGCCTGGGGAGGAGGAAACACCATATATTTT. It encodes CAWGGGNTIYF.

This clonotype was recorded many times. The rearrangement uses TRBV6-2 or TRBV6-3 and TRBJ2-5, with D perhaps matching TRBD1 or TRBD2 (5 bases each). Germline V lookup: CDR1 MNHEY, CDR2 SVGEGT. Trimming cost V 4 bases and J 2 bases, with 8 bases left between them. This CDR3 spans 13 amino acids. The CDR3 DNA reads TGTGCCAGCAGTTGGGGACCACAAGAGACCCAGTACTTC. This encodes CASSWGPQETQYF.

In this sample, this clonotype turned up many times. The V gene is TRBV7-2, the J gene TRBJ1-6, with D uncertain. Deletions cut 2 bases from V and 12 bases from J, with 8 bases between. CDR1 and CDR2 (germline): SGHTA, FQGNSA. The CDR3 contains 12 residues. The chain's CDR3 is CASSLRGLPLHF. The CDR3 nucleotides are TGTGCCAGCAGCTTAAGAGGGTTACCCCTCCACTTT. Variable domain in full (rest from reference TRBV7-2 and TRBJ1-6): GAGVSQSPSNKVTEKGKDVELRCDPISGHTALYWYRQSLGQGLEFLIYFQGNSAPDKSGLPSDRFSAERTGGSVSTLTIQRTQQEDSAVYLCASSLRGLPLHFGNGTRLTVT.